Presented here are 19 T cell receptor beta chains from one specimen sequenced in a study of T cell changes during pregnancy in multiple sclerosis (dated by TCRdb to the late 2010s). The library was prepared using the immunoSEQ multiplex PCR assay. TCRdb mirrors the immuneACCESS table, restricted to in-frame sequences. Some clones are absent from its copies; in checked studies, under half trace to an unresolved V gene, and the reason for the others is unknown. For this sample there are 20,000 to 25,000 clones; 70% to 90% appear just once. The top ten clones comprise approximately 1% of the sample. The sequenced sample was CD4+ T cells from peripheral blood mononuclear cells, obtained in the first trimester of pregnancy. These receptors came from a female donor in good health, enrolled as a control in a pregnancy study.

V gene TRBV7-2 combines with J gene TRBJ1-6, with D possibly TRBD1 on 5 matching bases. The CDR3 consists of 15 residues. Trimming left V 2 bases short and J 6 bases short, with 11 bases between. From germline, CDR1 is SGHTA and CDR2 FQGNSA. As DNA, the CDR3 is TGTGCCAGCAGCTTAAAAGGGGTGGGTAATTCACCCCTCCACTTT. Translation gives CASSLKGVGNSPLHF.

The chain carries TRBV10-3 and TRBJ2-1, with a tentative D call TRBD1 (6 bases). CDR1 is ENHRY, CDR2 SYGVKD, per germline. V dropped 7 bases and J dropped 9 bases, with 19 bases sitting between them. The CDR3 consists of 14 residues. The CDR3 sequence is CAIKEDRSGGEQFF. The CDR3 DNA reads TGTGCCATCAAGGAAGACAGGAGTGGGGGTGAGCAGTTCTTC.

The genes are TRBV7-2 and TRBJ2-1, with 9 bases lining up with TRBD2. The CDR3 is made up of 16 amino acids. The V segment lost 1 base and the J segment 5 bases; nucleotides outside the gene matches: 6. The V gene's germline CDR1 is SGHTA and CDR2 FQGNSA. The CDR3 reads CASSLGLRGGHNEQFF. The DNA for the CDR3 is TGTGCCAGCAGCTTAGGTTTGCGGGGGGGTCACAATGAGCAGTTCTTC.

Comments on this clone: At one boundary the junction diverges from the germline segment, which might be a read error. In the same sample, other DNA sequences code for this CDR3. This rearrangement joins TRBV6-5 to TRBJ2-7, with TRBD1 matching over 8 bases. Looked up from germline, CDR1 is MNHEY and CDR2 is SVGAGI. This CDR3 is 14 amino acids long. The CDR3 is CASRWGQAPYEQYF. The CDR3 DNA is TGCGCCAGCAGATGGGGACAGGCCCCCTACGAGCAGTACTTC.

The chain links TRBV5-1 to TRBJ2-7; D perhaps matches TRBD2 (5 bases). The CDR3 has 15 amino acids. V dropped 2 bases and J dropped 2 bases, with 14 bases sitting between them. Germline CDR1 is SGHRS and CDR2 is YFSETQ. CDR3 nucleotide sequence: TGCGCCAGCAGCTTAATGGACTCCCTAACCTACGAGCAGTACTTC. Translation: CASSLMDSLTYEQYF.

This clone was picked up a small number of times. The J gene is TRBJ1-6, the V gene TRBV9; D remains ambiguous. The length of the CDR3 is 13 residues. V was trimmed by 3 bases and J by 10 bases, leaving 11 bases between them. CDR1 and CDR2 from the germline V gene are SGDLS and YYNGEE. The CDR3 sequence: CASSANLGSPLHF. The CDR3 coding sequence is TGTGCCAGCAGCGCCAACCTCGGGTCACCCCTCCACTTT.

The chain links TRBV30 to TRBJ1-5; a possible D gene is TRBD1 (5 bases). With 5 bases removed from V and 5 bases from J, the gap between germline ends came to 13 bases. This CDR3 has 13 residues. Germline CDR1 is GTSNPN and CDR2 is SVGIG (reference sequence). CDR3 in DNA: TGTGCCTGGGGGGGAGGTTTGGATCAGCCCCAGCATTTT. Residues: CAWGGGLDQPQHF.

V is TRBV2 and J is TRBJ1-5; 7 bases map to TRBD1. The CDR3 runs to 19 residues. Germline values: CDR1 SNHLY, CDR2 FYNNEI. The V gene end was trimmed by 2 bases and the J gene end by 4 bases; junction bases not matched to a gene: 17. In DNA form, the CDR3 reads TGTGCCAGCAGTGAATCTAACTTGGACAGGAGTCTAGGGAATCAGCCCCAGCATTTT. This codes for CASSESNLDRSLGNQPQHF.

A single count supports this clone. The chain has TRBV18 and TRBJ1-4; D call uncertain. The germline V gene encodes CDR1 KGHSH and CDR2 LQKENI. The CDR3 sequence is 14 residues long. The germline V and J ends were trimmed by 3 bases and 7 bases, with 12 bases remaining between them. The chain's CDR3 is CASSPGPAREKLFF. The DNA of the CDR3 is TGTGCCAGCTCACCGGGCCCGGCCCGTGAAAAACTGTTTTTT.

V and J are TRBV5-1 and TRBJ1-5, with TRBD1 as a possible D gene (5 bases). Per the germline V gene, CDR1 is SGHRS and CDR2 is YFSETQ. This CDR3 is 15 amino acids long. V was pared by 0 bases and J by 7 bases, with 14 bases between. In DNA form, the CDR3 reads TGCGCCAGCAGCTTGGACTCAGGGATGAAACAGCCCCAGCATTTT. It encodes CASSLDSGMKQPQHF.

This chain uses TRBV5-6 with TRBJ2-7; 7 bases align to TRBD2. This CDR3 contains 16 residues. Germline lookup yields CDR1 SGHDT and CDR2 YYEEEE. The junction had 11 bases not matched to a gene; V was cut back by 1 base and J by 4 bases. The CDR3 region is CASSLSRGGPTYEQYF. The CDR3 DNA sequence: TGTGCCAGCAGCTTGAGCCGGGGAGGGCCTACTTACGAGCAGTACTTC.

The chain employs TRBV13 and TRBJ2-1; D is possibly TRBD2 (6 bases). The CDR3 has 20 residues. Trimming took 3 bases from V and 12 from J, leaving 36 bases between them. The V gene's germline CDR1 is PRHDT and CDR2 FYEKMQ (reference sequence). CDR3 protein: CASSLRPIGWRALGPDVQFF. The CDR3 DNA is TGTGCCAGCAGCTTGAGGCCGATAGGATGGAGGGCTTTGGGCCCGGATGTGCAGTTCTTC.

The V call is TRBV11-2, the J call TRBJ2-7, with unresolved D. This CDR3 has 11 amino acids. V shed 6 bases and J shed 6 bases, with 9 bases lying between them. Germline assignment: CDR1 SGHAT and CDR2 FQNNGV. CDR3 residues: CASSSGLEQYF. Here the CDR3 DNA reads TGTGCCAGCAGTTCGGGTCTCGAGCAGTACTTC.

The gene calls are TRBV18 and TRBJ2-1; the match to TRBD1 covers 9 bases. Germline values: CDR1 KGHSH, CDR2 LQKENI. J lost 4 bases, V lost 2 bases, and 3 bases had no gene match. The CDR3 is 15 residues long. The DNA for the CDR3 is TGTGCCAGCTCACCAAGGGACAGGGTATACAATGAGCAGTTCTTC. Translating gives CASSPRDRVYNEQFF.

V is TRBV6-6 and J is TRBJ1-3; D remains unclear. Trimming stripped 11 bases from V and 2 bases from J, with 13 bases between. Germline lookup yields CDR1 MNHNY and CDR2 SVGAGI (reference sequence). The CDR3 has 13 residues. CDR3 sequence reads: CAGQEPAGNTIYF. The CDR3 bases are TGTGCCGGGCAAGAGCCGGCTGGAAACACCATATATTTT.

V gene TRBV28 combines with J gene TRBJ1-1, with a weak D call TRBD1 (5 bases). There are 15 residues in the CDR3. Per the germline V gene, CDR1 is MDHEN and CDR2 is SYDVKM. V was shortened by 6 bases and J by 4 bases, with 18 bases between the two germline ends. The CDR3 reads CASRANGGWGTEAFF. The CDR3 bases are TGTGCCAGCAGGGCGAACGGGGGATGGGGCACTGAAGCTTTCTTT.

Of note for this clone: At one end, the junction sequence differs from germline, possibly due to a read error. The CDR3 DNA reads TGTGCCAGCAGTTACCCGGGACAGGGTCTACTCTTC. It codes for CASSYPGQGLLF. This chain uses TRBV6-5 with TRBJ2-1; TRBD1 agrees at 9 bases. Germline loops: CDR1 MNHEY, CDR2 SVGAGI. CDR3 length: 12 residues.

V usage is TRBV7-9 and J usage is TRBJ1-1; TRBD1 matches 7 bases. V was pared by 5 bases and J by 1 base, with 10 bases of the junction left unmatched. The CDR3 length is 16 residues. Germline CDR1 is SEHNR and CDR2 is FQNEAQ (reference sequence). The CDR3 sequence is CASSRTLTGPNTEAFF. The CDR3 nucleotides are TGTGCCAGCAGCCGAACCCTGACAGGGCCGAACACTGAAGCTTTCTTT.

This chain joins TRBV6-5 and TRBJ2-1, with TRBD1 as a possible D gene (5 bases). This CDR3 has 12 residues. Germline loops: CDR1 MNHEY, CDR2 SVGAGI. V lost 5 bases and J lost 5, with 7 bases in between. This CDR3 is CASSRQNNEQFF. Here the CDR3 DNA reads TGTGCCAGCAGTCGACAGAACAATGAGCAGTTCTTC.